A single sample is the source of the 9 T cell receptor beta chains below, sequenced in a study of OX40 agonist ivuxolimab in advanced cancers. TCRdb keeps only in-frame clones here, not all; method: immunoSEQ multiplex PCR. Of about 130,000 clones in the sample, roughly 92% were seen once. This specimen was CD4+ or CD8+ T cells sorted from blood, taken in a trial of the OX40 agonist ivuxolimab. These receptors all come from an adult with an advanced solid tumor such as melanoma, head and neck, liver or kidney cancer.

The DNA of the CDR3 is TGTGCCAGCAGTCCCCCGGGGGCCAACTATGGCTACACCTTC. This translates into CASSPPGANYGYTF. V usage is TRBV25-1 and J usage is TRBJ1-2, with D possibly matching TRBD1 (6 bases). CDR1 is MGHDK and CDR2 is SYGVNS in the germline V gene. V lost 5 bases and J lost 2, with 12 bases in between. The CDR3 is 14 residues long.

The table lists this clone with a count of one. The J gene is TRBJ2-1, the V gene TRBV14, with 12 bases aligning to TRBD2. V lost 3 bases, J lost 1 base, and 1 base stayed unmatched. The germline CDR1 and CDR2 sequences are SGHDN and FVKESK. The CDR3 is 16 amino acids. CDR3 amino acids: CASSHLAGGSYNEQFF. CDR3 in DNA: TGTGCCAGCAGCCACCTAGCGGGAGGGTCCTACAATGAGCAGTTCTTC.

The chain couples TRBV2 to TRBJ1-1; 7 nucleotides line up with TRBD1. This CDR3 comprises 14 residues. Germline V gene lookup returns CDR1 SNHLY and CDR2 FYNNEI. J was trimmed by 4 bases and V by 8 bases; bases with no gene match: 10. The CDR3 region has the DNA TGTGCCAGCTGGGAACAGGGGTTGGGCACTGAAGCTTTCTTT. It yields the protein CASWEQGLGTEAFF.

J is TRBJ2-7 and V is TRBV7-3, with 9 bases that match TRBD2. Germline CDR1 is SGHTA and CDR2 is FQGTGA. CDR3 length equals 16 residues. Trimming cost V 1 base and J 3 bases; bases outside gene matches: 7. The CDR3 protein is CASSLSLVTSGYEQYF. The CDR3, as DNA: TGTGCCAGCAGCTTAAGTTTGGTGACTAGCGGCTACGAGCAGTACTTC. The full variable domain, its missing parts supplied by reference TRBV7-3 and TRBJ2-7, is GAGVSQTPSNKVTEKGKYVELRCDPISGHTALYWYRQSLGQGPEFLIYFQGTGAADDSGLPNDRFFAVRPEGSVSTLKIQRTERGDSAVYLCASSLSLVTSGYEQYFGPGTRLTVT.

The chain recombines TRBV5-1 with TRBJ2-7, with TRBD1 as a possible D gene (6 bases). Germline lookup yields CDR1 SGHRS and CDR2 YFSETQ. The CDR3 extends over 15 amino acids. V shed 1 base and J shed 2 bases, with 13 bases lying between them. The CDR3 protein is CASSLSGVATYEQYF. CDR3 DNA: TGCGCCAGCAGCTTGTCAGGGGTTGCGACCTACGAGCAGTACTTC. Filled out from reference TRBV5-1 and TRBJ2-7, the complete variable domain reads KAGVTQTPRYLIKTRGQQVTLSCSPISGHRSVSWYQQTPGQGLQFLFEYFSETQRNKGNFPGRFSGRQFSNSRSEMNVSTLELGDSALYLCASSLSGVATYEQYFGPGTRLTVT.

A single count supports this clone. CDR3 nucleotide sequence: TGTGCCAGCAGTATTGAGACAGGGGATAATGAAAAACTGTTTTTT. Translated, it gives CASSIETGDNEKLFF. V and J are TRBV9 and TRBJ1-4; 8 bases agree with TRBD1. The germline V gene has CDR1 SGDLS and CDR2 YYNGEE. The CDR3 is made up of 15 amino acids. Trimming at V came to 5 bases and at J to 4 bases, leaving 7 bases not matched to a gene.

V usage is TRBV14 and J usage is TRBJ2-1; perhaps TRBD1 as D (5 bases). V was shortened by 2 bases and J by 2 bases, with 16 bases between the two germline ends. This CDR3 is 17 amino acids long. Germline V CDR1 and CDR2: SGHDN, FVKESK. The DNA of the CDR3 is TGTGCCAGCAGCCAACACGTAGGGGCGGTCACCTACAATGAGCAGTTCTTC. This encodes CASSQHVGAVTYNEQFF.

The CDR3 coding sequence is TGTGCCAGCAGCTATAGCCTAGCCGGTCTGACCGGGGAGCTGTTTTTT. This gives the protein CASSYSLAGLTGELFF. The rearrangement joins TRBV13 to TRBJ2-2, with D possibly being TRBD2 (5 bases). The CDR3 covers 16 residues. Germline CDR1 and CDR2: PRHDT and FYEKMQ (reference sequence). V shed 4 bases and J shed 5 bases, with 17 bases lying between them.

The chain's CDR3 is CAISGLNSGRPQEQFF. The CDR3 coding sequence is TGTGCCATCAGTGGACTTAACAGCGGGAGGCCCCAAGAGCAGTTCTTC. The chain links TRBV10-3 to TRBJ2-1; 9 bases are shared with TRBD2. Germline CDR1 is ENHRY and CDR2 is SYGVKD. The CDR3 contains 16 residues. Trimming at V came to 4 bases and at J to 10 bases, leaving 14 bases not matched to a gene.